Listed below are T cell receptor beta chains from one sample, sequenced in a study of chemoradiotherapy in HPV16-positive cancers. The repertoire was sequenced with immunoSEQ multiplex PCR; TCRdb's copy has only in-frame clones and lacks some. This sample has about 8,200 clones, with around 75% found just once. The source was tumor tissue, collected from a patient who underwent chemoradiotherapy. The receptors shown here come from a human donor with HPV-associated anogenital cancer. Each CDR3 is given with its conserved first and last residue. The D gene is left open where the match is weak. Clone size is stated in some rows and not others, as once, few, many or a class when expanded.

NA	once	TRBV6-6	TRBJ1-1	CASRGNTEAFF	TGTGCCAGCAGGGGGAACACTGAAGCTTTCTTT
NA	NA	TRBV6-5	TRBJ2-7	CASSPRGNSYEQYF	TGTGCCAGCAGTCCCCGGGGAAACTCCTACGAGCAGTACTTC
NA	NA	TRBV7-2	TRBJ2-7	CASSPDGSYEQYF	TGTGCCAGCAGCCCGGACGGTTCCTACGAGCAGTACTTC
TRBD1	once	TRBV19	TRBJ1-3	CATLTGGFSGNTIYF	TGTGCCACTCTGACAGGGGGGTTCTCTGGAAACACCATATATTTT
TRBD2	NA	TRBV7-9	TRBJ2-1	CASTLGLADGSSYNEQFF	TGTGCCAGCACCCTGGGACTAGCGGATGGGAGCTCCTACAATGAGCAGTTCTTC
TRBD2	few	TRBV5-1	TRBJ2-1	CASSQGLAANNEQFF	TGCGCCAGCAGCCAGGGACTAGCCGCTAACAATGAGCAGTTCTTC
NA	few	TRBV30	TRBJ1-2	CAWSAEQGTYGYTF	TGTGCCTGGAGTGCCGAACAGGGCACATACGGCTACACCTTC
NA	NA	TRBV5-1	TRBJ1-2	CASSLDQGPQGYTF	TGCGCCAGCAGCTTGGATCAGGGGCCTCAAGGCTACACCTTC
TRBD1	NA	TRBV7-3	TRBJ2-6	CASSLQGAISGANVLTF	TGTGCCAGCAGCTTACAGGGGGCTATATCCGGGGCCAACGTCCTGACTTTC
NA	NA	TRBV7-9	TRBJ2-1	CASSLSEIEQFF	TGTGCCAGCAGCCTTAGTGAAATTGAGCAGTTCTTC
TRBD2	NA	TRBV27	TRBJ2-7	CASSLSSGTRGEQYF	TGTGCCAGTAGTTTATCCAGCGGGACTCGAGGCGAGCAGTACTTC
TRBD1	NA	TRBV5-1	TRBJ1-2	CASSPFLSGQGVYGYTF	TGCGCCAGCAGTCCGTTTCTATCGGGACAGGGGGTCTATGGCTACACCTTC
TRBD1	NA	TRBV19	TRBJ1-1	CASSIATQGAGTEAFF	TGTGCCAGCAGTATAGCCACACAGGGGGCGGGAACTGAAGCTTTCTTT
NA	NA	TRBV11-2	TRBJ1-5	CASSLGTDQPQHF	TGTGCCAGCAGCTTGGGGACCGATCAGCCCCAGCATTTT
TRBD1	NA	TRBV28	TRBJ2-7	CASRGQVADEQYF	TGTGCCAGCAGGGGACAGGTTGCCGACGAGCAGTACTTC
TRBD1	once	TRBV6-1	TRBJ1-3	CASSEETGGGNTIYF	TGTGCCAGCAGTGAAGAGACAGGGGGAGGAAACACCATATATTTT
NA	NA	TRBV7-9	TRBJ1-3	CASSSQGTHSGNTIYF	TGTGCCAGCAGCTCGCAGGGAACACACTCTGGAAACACCATATATTTT
NA	NA	TRBV6-1	TRBJ2-7	CASSDFSAGDIEQYF	TGTGCCAGCAGTGATTTTTCGGCAGGGGATATCGAGCAGTACTTC
NA	once	TRBV28	TRBJ1-1	CASSTLSTEAFF	TGTGCCAGCAGCACCCTCAGCACTGAAGCTTTCTTT
NA	NA	TRBV29-1	TRBJ2-5	CSVKYSQETQYF	TGCAGCGTTAAGTACTCCCAAGAGACCCAGTACTTC
NA	NA	TRBV28	TRBJ2-1	CASSLSGPYYNEQFF	TGTGCCAGCAGTTTATCGGGGCCATATTACAATGAGCAGTTCTTC
NA	NA	TRBV30	TRBJ1-1	CAWDRANTEAFF	TGTGCCTGGGACCGGGCGAACACTGAAGCTTTCTTT